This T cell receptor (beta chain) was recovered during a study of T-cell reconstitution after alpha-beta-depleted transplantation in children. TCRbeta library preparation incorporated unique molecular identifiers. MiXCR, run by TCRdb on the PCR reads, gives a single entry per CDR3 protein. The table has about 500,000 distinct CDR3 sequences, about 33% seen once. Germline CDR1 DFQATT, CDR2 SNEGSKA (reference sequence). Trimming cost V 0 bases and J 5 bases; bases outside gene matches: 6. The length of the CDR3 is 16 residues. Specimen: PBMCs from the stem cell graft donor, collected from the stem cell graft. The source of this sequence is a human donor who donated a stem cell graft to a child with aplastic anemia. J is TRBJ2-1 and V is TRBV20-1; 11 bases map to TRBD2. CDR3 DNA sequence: TGCAGTGCTAGAGAGGGGATAGCGGGGGGGAACAATGAGCAGTTCTTC. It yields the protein CSAREGIAGGNNEQFF.